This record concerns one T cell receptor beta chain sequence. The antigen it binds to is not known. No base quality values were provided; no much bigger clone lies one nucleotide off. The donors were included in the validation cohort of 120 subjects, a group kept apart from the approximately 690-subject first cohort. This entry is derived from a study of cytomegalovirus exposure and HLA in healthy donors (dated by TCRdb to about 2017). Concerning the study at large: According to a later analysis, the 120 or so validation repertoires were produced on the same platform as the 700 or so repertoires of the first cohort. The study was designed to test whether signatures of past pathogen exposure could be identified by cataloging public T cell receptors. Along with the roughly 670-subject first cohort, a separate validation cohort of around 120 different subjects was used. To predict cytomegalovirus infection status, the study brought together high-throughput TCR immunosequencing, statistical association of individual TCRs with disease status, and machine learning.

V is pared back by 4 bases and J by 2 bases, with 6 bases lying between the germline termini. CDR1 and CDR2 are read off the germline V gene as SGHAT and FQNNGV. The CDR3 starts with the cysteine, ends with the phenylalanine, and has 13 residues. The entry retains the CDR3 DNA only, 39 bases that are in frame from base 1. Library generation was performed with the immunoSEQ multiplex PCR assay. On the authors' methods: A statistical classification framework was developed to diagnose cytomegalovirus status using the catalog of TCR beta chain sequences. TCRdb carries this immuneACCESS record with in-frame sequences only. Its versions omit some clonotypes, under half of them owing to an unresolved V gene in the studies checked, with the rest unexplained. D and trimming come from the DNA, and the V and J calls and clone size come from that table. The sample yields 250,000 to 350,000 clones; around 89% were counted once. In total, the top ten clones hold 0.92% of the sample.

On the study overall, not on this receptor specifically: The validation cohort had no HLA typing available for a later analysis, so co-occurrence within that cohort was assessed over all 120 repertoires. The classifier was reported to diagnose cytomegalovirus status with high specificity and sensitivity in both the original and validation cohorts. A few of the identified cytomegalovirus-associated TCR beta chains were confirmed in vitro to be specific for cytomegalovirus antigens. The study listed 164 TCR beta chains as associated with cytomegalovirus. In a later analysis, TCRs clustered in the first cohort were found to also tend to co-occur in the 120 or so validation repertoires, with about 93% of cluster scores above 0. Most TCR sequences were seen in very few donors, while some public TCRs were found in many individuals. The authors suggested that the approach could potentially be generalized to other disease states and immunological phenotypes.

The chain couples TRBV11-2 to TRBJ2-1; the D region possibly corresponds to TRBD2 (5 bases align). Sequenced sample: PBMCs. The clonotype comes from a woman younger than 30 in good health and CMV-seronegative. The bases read TGTGCCAGCAGCTCGGGGACCTACAATGAGCAGTTCTTC. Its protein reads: CASSSGTYNEQFF. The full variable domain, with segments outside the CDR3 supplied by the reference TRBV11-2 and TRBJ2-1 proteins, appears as EAGVAQSPRYKIIEKRQSVAFWCNPISGHATLYWYQQILGQGPKLLIQFQNNGVVDDSQLPKDRFSAERLKGVDSTLKIQPAKLEDSAVYLCASSSGTYNEQFFGPGTRLTVL.